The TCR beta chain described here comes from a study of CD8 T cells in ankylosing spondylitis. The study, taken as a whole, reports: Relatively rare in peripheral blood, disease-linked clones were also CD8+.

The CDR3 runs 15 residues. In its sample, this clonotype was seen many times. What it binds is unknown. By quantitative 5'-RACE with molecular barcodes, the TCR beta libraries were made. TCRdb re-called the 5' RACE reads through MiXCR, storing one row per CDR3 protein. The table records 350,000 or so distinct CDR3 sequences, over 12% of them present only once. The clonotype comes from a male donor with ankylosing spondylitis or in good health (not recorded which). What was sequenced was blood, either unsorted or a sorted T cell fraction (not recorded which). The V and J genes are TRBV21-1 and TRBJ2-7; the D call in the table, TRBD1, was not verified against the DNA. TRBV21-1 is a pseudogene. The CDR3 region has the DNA TGTGCCAGCAGCCCCCGGGACAGGGTTCCCTACGAGCAGTACTTC. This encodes CASSPRDRVPYEQYF.